This entry features one T cell receptor (beta chain) sequence. These data are taken from a study of Ad26.COV2.S vaccination and SARS-CoV-2 variants. Germline V gene lookup returns CDR1 MRHNA and CDR2 SNTAGT. The V end was cut by 2 bases, the J end by 8 bases, with 9 bases between. The CDR3 has 12 amino acids. Sample treatment: around 19 received Ad26.COV2.S at low or high dose, single or two shots; five or six received placebo; per-sample allocation not given. Sampling was performed 63 days after the first vaccine or placebo injection. The protocol was immunoSEQ multiplex PCR, while the TCRdb copy is restricted to in-frame clones and leaves out a portion. The table includes hundreds of thousands of clones, around 92% detected once.

The source was peripheral blood, collected in a trial of Ad26.COV2.S vaccine versus placebo. This TCR derives from a person aged 18-65 years who received the Ad26.COV2.S COVID-19 vaccine or a placebo. This rearrangement joins TRBV6-4 to TRBJ1-2; D is undetermined. Written as DNA, the CDR3 is TGTGCCAGCAGTGACAGGGTTGGCGGCTACACCTTC. It is translated as CASSDRVGGYTF.